These 27 T cell receptor beta chains were sequenced from one sample in a study of shared clonotypes between healthy human individuals. The table came from immunoSEQ multiplex PCR; TCRdb's copy has only in-frame clones and leaves some out. The data show about 680,000 clones, 55% to 85% seen once. Sequenced: memory CD4+ T cells sorted from blood. Subset noted: CD45RA-negative fraction. The receptor set was obtained from a woman in her thirties in good health.

This chain links TRBV5-1 with TRBJ1-1; D perhaps matches TRBD1 (6 bases). The CDR3 consists of 18 residues. CDR1 is SGHRS, CDR2 YFSETQ, per germline. The germline V and J ends were trimmed by 4 bases and 3 bases, with 25 bases remaining between them. The CDR3 loop reads CASSLQTHQTGMDTEAFF. The CDR3 DNA reads as TGCGCCAGCAGCCTGCAAACCCACCAAACAGGGATGGACACTGAAGCTTTCTTT. Full variable domain (remainder filled in from reference TRBV5-1 and TRBJ1-1): KAGVTQTPRYLIKTRGQQVTLSCSPISGHRSVSWYQQTPGQGLQFLFEYFSETQRNKGNFPGRFSGRQFSNSRSEMNVSTLELGDSALYLCASSLQTHQTGMDTEAFFGQGTRLTVV.

CDR3 sequence reads: CSVGVRAINEQFF. The CDR3 nucleotides are TGCAGCGTTGGGGTCAGGGCGATTAATGAGCAGTTCTTC. The chain uses TRBV29-1 and TRBJ2-1; a possible D gene is TRBD1 (5 bases). The CDR3 extends over 13 amino acids. Germline values: CDR1 SQVTM, CDR2 ANQGSEA. V lost 4 bases and J 7 bases, leaving 14 bases between the germline ends.

This clone was observed a few times. This chain uses TRBV29-1 with TRBJ1-1; 8 bases are a match to TRBD1. The germline CDR1 and CDR2 sequences are SQVTM and ANQGSEA. This CDR3 contains 13 residues. With 3 bases clipped from V and 1 base from J, the junction kept 1 base outside the gene matches. The CDR3 region has the DNA TGCAGCGTTGAGGGACAGGAGAACACTGAAGCTTTCTTT. As protein: CSVEGQENTEAFF. The full variable domain, with the rest looked up from reference TRBV29-1 and TRBJ1-1, is SAVISQKPSRDICQRGTSLTIQCQVDSQVTMMFWYRQQPGQSLTLIATANQGSEATYESGFVIDKFPISRPNLTFSTLTVSNMSPEDSSIYLCSVEGQENTEAFFGQGTRLTVV.

V and J are TRBV5-4 and TRBJ2-7, with 11 bases lining up with TRBD2. Trimming at V came to 4 bases and at J to 7 bases, leaving 10 bases not matched to a gene. CDR1 and CDR2 (germline): SGHNT, YYREEE (reference sequence). The CDR3 runs to 15 residues. The CDR3, as DNA: TGTGCCAGCAGCCGTAGCGGGAGGGGGTATTGGGAGCAGTACTTC. Translating it yields CASSRSGRGYWEQYF.

The CDR3 reads CASRMTSGRALSTYEQYF. CDR3 DNA: TGTGCCAGCAGGATGACTAGCGGGAGGGCCCTTTCCACCTACGAGCAGTACTTC. V and J are TRBV11-2 and TRBJ2-7; 14 nucleotides line up with TRBD2. The CDR3 contains 18 residues. From germline, CDR1 is SGHAT and CDR2 FQNNGV. Losses at the gene ends were 6 bases for V and 2 bases for J; bases not matched to a gene: 12.

This chain uses TRBV5-1 with TRBJ2-7; possibly TRBD2 for D (6 bases). The germline V gene encodes CDR1 SGHRS and CDR2 YFSETQ. Trimming left V 4 bases short and J 7 bases short, with 15 bases between. The CDR3 runs 13 residues. In nucleotides, the CDR3 is TGCGCCAGCAGCGGGGCGGGGTTTGAAGAGCAGTACTTC. It codes for CASSGAGFEEQYF.

The V and J genes are TRBV7-9 and TRBJ2-1, with TRBD2 identical over 14 bases. This CDR3 spans 16 amino acids. Looked up from germline, CDR1 is SEHNR and CDR2 is FQNEAQ (reference sequence). The V segment lost 5 bases and the J segment 8 bases; nucleotides outside the gene matches: 8. The CDR3 sequence: CASSPGLAGGFDEQFF. The CDR3 nucleotides are TGTGCCAGCAGCCCCGGACTAGCGGGAGGATTTGATGAGCAGTTCTTC.

The V gene is TRBV27, the J gene TRBJ2-6; D unresolved. Germline assignment: CDR1 MNHEY and CDR2 SMNVEV (reference sequence). V lost 5 bases and J 0 bases, leaving 11 bases between the germline ends. The CDR3 spans 16 residues. The CDR3 region is CASSRYHTSGANVLTF. CDR3 bases: TGTGCCAGCAGTCGGTACCATACCTCTGGGGCCAACGTCCTGACTTTC.

The rearrangement links TRBV21-1 to TRBJ1-5; the table's TRBD1 call for D was not verified on the DNA. TRBV21-1 is reported as a pseudogene. The length of the CDR3 is 19 residues. This CDR3 reads CASSKGPPGAGDNNQPQHF. CDR3 sequence (DNA): TGTGCCAGCAGCAAAGGCCCTCCCGGTGCAGGGGATAACAATCAGCCCCAGCATTTT.

J is TRBJ1-2 and V is TRBV6-1; D gene uncertain. Germline V gene sequence: CDR1 MNHNS, CDR2 SASEGT. Trimming removed 0 bases at V and 5 bases at J, with 10 bases between. CDR3 length: 14 amino acids. The CDR3 DNA reads as TGTGCCAGCAGTGAAGCGAGGCAGACTTATGGCTACACCTTC. Translation gives CASSEARQTYGYTF.

This clone turned up a few times. The chain uses TRBV5-1 and TRBJ2-7; D might be TRBD1 (7 bases). The V end lost 0 bases, the J end lost 0 bases, and 10 bases lay between the germline ends. Germline V gives CDR1 SGHRS, CDR2 YFSETQ. The CDR3 length is 15 residues. The CDR3, as DNA: TGCGCCAGCAGCTTGGGCGGGACAGCCTCCTACGAGCAGTACTTC. This encodes CASSLGGTASYEQYF.

The chain recombines TRBV9 with TRBJ1-1; 12 bases map to TRBD1. Germline CDR1 is SGDLS and CDR2 is YYNGEE. The CDR3 is made up of 16 amino acids. The ends lost 3 bases at V and 4 bases at J; junction bases unmatched: 7. CDR3 sequence: CASSEGTGGEGTEAFF. Here the CDR3 DNA reads TGTGCCAGCAGCGAGGGGACAGGGGGCGAGGGCACTGAAGCTTTCTTT.

The rearrangement uses TRBV28 and TRBJ2-7; 7 bases align to TRBD1. Germline CDR1 is MDHEN and CDR2 is SYDVKM. The CDR3 spans 14 residues. Unmatched junction bases numbered 10, after V lost 5 bases and J lost 6 bases. The CDR3 reads CASSTPTGRFEQYF. Written as DNA, the CDR3 is TGTGCCAGCAGTACGCCGACAGGGCGTTTCGAGCAGTACTTC. Supplemented by reference TRBV28 and TRBJ2-7, the full variable domain reads DVKVTQSSRYLVKRTGEKVFLECVQDMDHENMFWYRQDPGLGLRLIYFSYDVKMKEKGDIPEGYSVSREKKERFSLILESASTNQTSMYLCASSTPTGRFEQYFGPGTRLTVT.

This chain connects TRBV19 to TRBJ2-5, with 7 bases lining up with TRBD2. Looked up from germline, CDR1 is LNHDA and CDR2 is SQIVND (reference sequence). V lost 6 bases, J lost 6 bases, and 7 bases stayed unmatched. The CDR3 runs 13 residues. DNA of the CDR3: TGTGCCAGTAGCCCGACTAGCCTAAAGACCCAGTACTTC. It encodes CASSPTSLKTQYF.

The chain combines TRBV5-1 with TRBJ2-2; D is uncertain. There are 15 residues in the CDR3. Germline CDR1 reads SGHRS; CDR2 reads YFSETQ. Trimming took off 0 bases at V and 1 base at J, with 7 bases between the two ends. DNA of the CDR3: TGCGCCAGCAGCTTGGTGTCAGGGAACACCGGGGAGCTGTTTTTT. Protein product: CASSLVSGNTGELFF.

This clone was detected only once. V usage is TRBV19 and J usage is TRBJ1-5, with 8 nucleotides matching TRBD1. Germline CDR1 and CDR2: LNHDA and SQIVND (reference sequence). There are 17 residues in the CDR3. The J segment lost 1 base and the V segment lost 3 bases, leaving 8 bases of the junction unmatched. Here the CDR3 DNA reads TGTGCCAGTAGTATCCCGCTGACAGGGGCGAGCAATCAGCCCCAGCATTTT. The encoded protein is CASSIPLTGASNQPQHF.

The chain links TRBV4-2 to TRBJ2-1; 9 bases are shared with TRBD1. The length of the CDR3 is 15 residues. The ends lost 0 bases at V and 8 bases at J; junction bases unmatched: 5. CDR1 and CDR2 from the germline V gene are LGHNA and YNFKEQ. The DNA of the CDR3 is TGTGCCAGCAGCCAAGATAGGACAGGGGCCGATGAGCAGTTCTTC. It yields the protein CASSQDRTGADEQFF.

This clone has a handful of counts. The rearrangement joins TRBV28 to TRBJ1-5; D is undetermined. Germline assignment: CDR1 MDHEN and CDR2 SYDVKM. The CDR3 extends over 12 amino acids. V shed 6 bases and J shed 8 bases, with 11 bases lying between them. CDR3 loop: CASSRAQEPQHF. CDR3 coding DNA: TGTGCCAGCAGCCGCGCCCAAGAGCCCCAGCATTTT.

The chain carries TRBV7-3 and TRBJ1-1, with a tentative D call TRBD1 (6 bases). This CDR3 region has 15 residues. CDR1 is SGHTA, CDR2 FQGTGA, per germline. V was trimmed by 5 bases and J by 1 base, leaving 14 bases between them. The CDR3 sequence: CASSESGAGNTEAFF. Written as DNA, the CDR3 is TGTGCCAGCAGCGAATCAGGGGCGGGGAACACTGAAGCTTTCTTT.

This clone was observed at least ten times. The identical CDR3 is also encoded by other nucleotide sequences in the sample. The gene calls are TRBV29-1 and TRBJ2-1, with 7 bases that match TRBD1. The junction had 3 bases not matched to a gene; V was cut back by 7 bases and J by 6 bases. CDR3 size: 11 residues. CDR1 SQVTM and CDR2 ANQGSEA come from the germline V gene. The CDR3 protein is CSGDRANEQFF. The CDR3, as DNA: TGCAGCGGTGACAGGGCCAATGAGCAGTTCTTC.

The V call is TRBV5-6, the J call TRBJ1-3; no clear D. The CDR3 loop spans 16 amino acids. Trimming left V 4 bases short and J 5 bases short, with 19 bases between. Germline-derived CDR1 and CDR2 are SGHDT and YYEEEE. CDR3 bases: TGTGCCAGCAGCCTTAGGTCAAGCGGTACTAGAAACACCATATATTTT. This gives the protein CASSLRSSGTRNTIYF.

This clone was picked up a small number of times. The chain uses TRBV11-2 and TRBJ2-6; no clear D. Trimming stripped 3 bases from V and 2 bases from J, with 11 bases between. Germline V gives CDR1 SGHAT, CDR2 FQNNGV. This CDR3 spans 16 amino acids. CDR3 region: CASSFALTAGANVLTF. The CDR3 DNA is TGTGCCAGCAGCTTTGCACTGACCGCTGGGGCCAACGTCCTGACTTTC.

The chain uses TRBV28 and TRBJ1-5; D gene unclear. Between the trimmed V and J ends, which lost 5 bases and 6 bases, there was a span of 8 bases. Germline V gene lookup returns CDR1 MDHEN and CDR2 SYDVKM. The CDR3 runs to 12 residues. CDR3 nucleotides: TGTGCCAGCAGTCCCGCGAGTCAGCCCCAGCATTTT. Protein sequence: CASSPASQPQHF.

The chain is built from TRBV28 and TRBJ2-3; D unresolved. Germline V gene lookup returns CDR1 MDHEN and CDR2 SYDVKM. Trimming shortened V by 3 bases and J by 10 bases, and 17 bases separated the two germline ends. The CDR3 totals 14 residues. CDR3 DNA sequence: TGTGCCAGCAGTTTCTCCCAGTATAGGTGGGCGCAGTATTTT. Its protein product is CASSFSQYRWAQYF.

This chain connects TRBV19 to TRBJ2-3; 8 bases align to TRBD2. Germline V CDR1 and CDR2: LNHDA, SQIVND (reference sequence). V was pared by 0 bases and J by 1 base, with 6 bases of the junction left unmatched. The CDR3 length is 17 residues. Written as DNA, the CDR3 is TGTGCCAGTAGTATAGATGGAGTGGGACTAGGCACAGATACGCAGTATTTT. Translation: CASSIDGVGLGTDTQYF.

This clone has more than one count but fewer than ten. V is TRBV6-6 and J is TRBJ2-7; no firm D call. The CDR3 contains 11 residues. Trimming shortened V by 2 bases and J by 7 bases, and 6 bases separated the two germline ends. The germline gives CDR1 MNHNY, CDR2 SVGAGI (reference sequence). CDR3 in amino acids: CASSYAMEQYF. CDR3 nucleotides: TGTGCCAGCAGTTACGCAATGGAGCAGTACTTC.

The rearrangement links TRBV28 to TRBJ2-2, with 8 bases identical to TRBD2. The CDR3 has 15 amino acids. Looked up from germline, CDR1 is MDHEN and CDR2 is SYDVKM. The ends lost 6 bases at V and 4 bases at J; junction bases unmatched: 7. The CDR3: CASRDTSGSTGELFF. The CDR3 DNA sequence: TGTGCCAGCAGAGATACTAGCGGATCCACCGGGGAGCTGTTTTTT.